The subject of this entry is one T cell receptor beta chain. This table comes from immunoSEQ multiplex PCR, and its TCRdb copy is limited to in-frame clones, with some not included. The table has 400,000 to 450,000 clones, about 90% seen once. This specimen belongs to a study of Ad26.COV2.S vaccination and SARS-CoV-2 variants. J lost 1 base, V lost 3 bases, and 7 bases had no gene match. CDR3 length: 15 residues. Germline V gives CDR1 DFQATT, CDR2 SNEGSKA (reference sequence). This sample's treatment: some 20 received Ad26.COV2.S at low or high dose, single or two shots; about 5 received placebo; per-sample allocation not given. Day 63 after the first vaccine or placebo injection was the time point for sampling.

The V call is TRBV20-1, the J call TRBJ2-3; 7 bases map to TRBD2. The receptor was derived from a person between 18 and 65 years old who received the Ad26.COV2.S COVID-19 vaccine or a placebo. Sequencing was performed on peripheral blood, taken in a trial of Ad26.COV2.S vaccine versus placebo. DNA of the CDR3: TGCAGTGCTAGTAAATCCCGGGGGGGCACAGATACGCAGTATTTT. Protein product: CSASKSRGGTDTQYF.